Described below is a single TCR beta chain sequence and its context. Its antigen is undetermined. The sample originates from a study of vaccination and CD4 T cells after COVID-19. Cultured CD4+ T cell DNA underwent sequencing with the Oncomine TCR Beta short-read assay. Genomic DNA was drawn out of CD4+ T cells grown in culture. One entry per CDR3 protein, called by TCRdb with MiXCR from the PCR reads. Among about 9,900 distinct CDR3 sequences listed, about half were seen once. Treatment reported: roughly 10-day PBMC culture with coronavirus spike peptide pools or control peptides (ViraFEST assay). Recorded positive PCR dates fall between March and December 2020, preceding US Alpha, Beta and Delta variants. This CDR3 has 14 residues. Trimming took 6 bases from V and 1 from J; bases not matched to a gene: 5.

Sequencing was done on a sample of CD4+ T cells from blood, cultured in vitro. The chain recombines TRBV12-3 or TRBV12-4 with TRBJ1-1; 7 bases match TRBD1. This sequence was found in a human donor who had recovered from COVID-19. The CDR3 here is CASSRQGRNTEAFF. The CDR3 DNA follows: TGTGCCAGCAGCCGACAGGGTCGGAACACTGAAGCTTTCTTT.